One sample yielded the 20 T cell receptor beta chains listed below, sequenced in a study of blood T cell repertoires in COVID-19. The method was immunoSEQ multiplex PCR; TCRdb's version includes in-frame clones alone and lacks a portion of them. The data contain approximately 250,000 clones, roughly 83% of them seen just once; the ten biggest clones take up less than 8%. Sequenced material: peripheral blood. Source of these receptors: a woman aged 45-65 years with acute or convalescent COVID-19.

V gene TRBV2 combines with J gene TRBJ2-1; TRBD2 agrees at 15 bases. The CDR3 has 21 residues. The V gene's germline CDR1 is SNHLY and CDR2 FYNNEI. V dropped 4 bases and J dropped 1; count of bases not matched to a gene: 14. Written as DNA, the CDR3 is TGTGCCAGCAGTGCAACAAGGACTAGCGGGAGGGCCACCCTATCCTACAATGAGCAGTTCTTC. Protein: CASSATRTSGRATLSYNEQFF.

V and J are TRBV6-5 and TRBJ1-2; TRBD1 agrees at 8 bases. Trimming removed 7 bases from V and 4 bases from J; junction bases left unmatched: 8. This CDR3 is 14 amino acids long. CDR1 MNHEY and CDR2 SVGAGI come from the germline V gene. CDR3 protein: CASTEGGTGYGYTF. CDR3 bases: TGTGCCAGCACCGAAGGAGGGACAGGCTATGGCTACACCTTC.

This sequence joins TRBV7-7 and TRBJ2-5; D possibly corresponds to TRBD2 (5 bases). V was pared by 5 bases and J by 4 bases, with 8 bases between. The germline V gene has CDR1 SSHAT and CDR2 FNYEAQ (reference sequence). The CDR3 is made up of 12 amino acids. The CDR3 reads CASSRRSETQYF. CDR3 coding DNA: TGTGCCAGCAGCCGGAGGTCAGAGACCCAGTACTTC.

The chain joins TRBV6-5 to TRBJ2-1; 13 bases align to TRBD2. Germline CDR1 reads MNHEY; CDR2 reads SVGAGI. This CDR3 is built from 15 residues. The junction had 9 bases not matched to a gene; V was cut back by 6 bases and J by 10 bases. CDR3 DNA sequence: TGTGCCAGCAGCCGAGGGACTAGCGGGATCGGAGAGCAGTTCTTC. It is translated as CASSRGTSGIGEQFF.

The chain has TRBV28 and TRBJ2-7; 13 bases line up with TRBD2. The CDR3 consists of 16 residues. Germline assignment: CDR1 MDHEN and CDR2 SYDVKM. V shed 2 bases and J 6 bases; nucleotides not matched to a gene: 7. Here the CDR3 reads CASSLRELAGGSEQYF. The DNA for the CDR3 is TGTGCCAGCAGTTTAAGGGAACTAGCGGGGGGGAGCGAGCAGTACTTC.

The V and J genes are TRBV6-1 and TRBJ2-1; D not resolved. V lost 3 bases and J 6 bases, leaving 6 bases between the germline ends. The CDR3 consists of 12 residues. The germline V gene encodes CDR1 MNHNS and CDR2 SASEGT. The CDR3 spells CASSEGPNEQFF. The CDR3 DNA sequence: TGTGCCAGCAGTGAGGGCCCCAATGAGCAGTTCTTC.

V usage is TRBV12-3 or TRBV12-4 and J usage is TRBJ1-2, with a possible D match to TRBD1 (5 bases). Trimming removed 6 bases from V and 8 bases from J, with 16 bases in between. The CDR3 sequence is 13 residues long. The CDR3 DNA reads TGTGCCAGCAGCCTAGGCAGGGTAATAGGCTACACCTTC. Translated: CASSLGRVIGYTF.

The V call is TRBV5-4, the J call TRBJ2-3; tentatively, D is TRBD2 (5 bases). CDR3 length: 12 amino acids. Germline assignment: CDR1 SGHNT and CDR2 YYREEE (reference sequence). The ends were cut back, 3 bases at V and 9 bases at J, with 11 bases in the middle. This CDR3 is CASSYSGKTQYF. The CDR3 nucleotides are TGTGCCAGCAGCTACTCCGGGAAAACGCAGTATTTT.

V usage is TRBV20-1 and J usage is TRBJ2-1; 11 bases match TRBD2. The germline V gene has CDR1 DFQATT and CDR2 SNEGSKA (reference sequence). The length of the CDR3 is 14 residues. V shed 3 bases and J 4 bases; nucleotides not matched to a gene: 2. The CDR3 DNA reads as TGCAGTGCTAGTGGGACTAGCGGATACAATGAGCAGTTCTTC. Translation: CSASGTSGYNEQFF.

This clone showed up just once. V usage is TRBV30 and J usage is TRBJ2-6, with 9 bases matching TRBD1. Trimming at V came to 1 base and at J to 5 bases, leaving 9 bases not matched to a gene. The CDR3 has 17 residues. Germline V lookup: CDR1 GTSNPN, CDR2 SVGIG (reference sequence). CDR3 sequence (DNA): TGTGCCTGGAGTGCCCACAGGGGGCGTGTTAGGGCCAACGTCCTGACTTTC. Translating gives CAWSAHRGRVRANVLTF. Variable domain in full (rest from reference TRBV30 and TRBJ2-6): SQTIHQWPATLVQPVGSPLSLECTVEGTSNPNLYWYRQAAGRGLQLLFYSVGIGQISSEVPQNLSASRPQDRQFILSSKKLLLSDSGFYLCAWSAHRGRVRANVLTFGAGSRLTVL.

This clone appeared once. J is TRBJ2-3 and V is TRBV7-9, with D unclear. In germline, CDR1 is SEHNR, CDR2 FQNEAQ (reference sequence). V lost 5 bases to trimming and J lost 4 bases, with 7 bases between them. The CDR3 spans 12 residues. For the CDR3, the DNA is TGTGCCAGCAGCCCCCCCGCAGATACGCAGTATTTT. Residues: CASSPPADTQYF.

The V call is TRBV27, the J call TRBJ2-1; the match to TRBD2 covers 7 bases. Germline CDR1 MNHEY, CDR2 SMNVEV (reference sequence). This CDR3 spans 13 amino acids. The trim removed 5 bases at V and 9 bases at J, leaving 7 bases unmatched. The CDR3 DNA reads as TGTGCCAGCAGTGGATACGGGAGGCCTGAGCAGTTCTTC. Its protein is CASSGYGRPEQFF.

The sample holds a few counts of this clone. J is TRBJ1-2 and V is TRBV24-1, with 9 bases lining up with TRBD1. V shed 4 bases and J 8 bases; nucleotides not matched to a gene: 10. CDR1 and CDR2 from the germline V gene are KGHDR and SFDVKD. CDR3 size: 15 residues. The CDR3 DNA sequence: TGTGCCACCAGTGAATCCGGGACAGGGACTAAGGGCTACACCTTC. Translation gives CATSESGTGTKGYTF.

As for this clone: Within the sample, other DNA sequences also encode this same CDR3. The chain couples TRBV18 to TRBJ1-5; D gene unclear. From germline, CDR1 is KGHSH and CDR2 LQKENI. V lost 1 base and J lost 4, with 5 bases in between. There are 13 residues in the CDR3. CDR3 residues: CASSPQENQPQHF. CDR3 nucleotide sequence: TGTGCCAGCTCACCACAAGAGAATCAGCCCCAGCATTTT.

DNA of the CDR3: TGTGCCAGCAGTTATCAAAGCAATCAGCCCCAGCATTTT. It specifies CASSYQSNQPQHF. The chain combines TRBV6-2 or TRBV6-3 with TRBJ1-5; D is unclear. Trimming removed 3 bases at V and 1 base at J, with 4 bases between. Germline V CDR1 and CDR2: MNHEY, SVGEGT. CDR3 size: 13 residues.

The chain recombines TRBV2 with TRBJ2-7, with 9 nucleotides matching TRBD1. V dropped 8 bases and J dropped 6; count of bases not matched to a gene: 11. Per the germline V gene, CDR1 is SNHLY and CDR2 is FYNNEI. This CDR3 contains 14 residues. CDR3 sequence: CASADGRTGVEQYF. For the CDR3, the DNA is TGTGCCAGCGCCGACGGGAGGACAGGGGTCGAGCAGTACTTC.

The sample holds one count of this clone. This chain links TRBV19 with TRBJ1-2, with 9 bases that match TRBD1. The CDR3 runs 14 residues. With V trimmed by 8 bases and J by 2 bases, 6 bases remained unmatched. The germline V gene has CDR1 LNHDA and CDR2 SQIVND (reference sequence). As DNA, the CDR3 is TGTGCCAGTTCGCTGGGACAGGGAAACTATGGCTACACCTTC. Its protein is CASSLGQGNYGYTF.

The rearrangement uses TRBV6-2 or TRBV6-3 and TRBJ2-5, with TRBD2 matching 14 bases. Per the germline V gene, CDR1 is MNHEY and CDR2 is SVGEGT. The trim removed 2 bases at V and 4 bases at J, leaving 6 bases unmatched. This CDR3 region has 17 residues. The CDR3 sequence is CASSYHSGLAGAETQYF. CDR3 bases: TGTGCCAGCAGTTACCATTCGGGACTAGCGGGGGCAGAGACCCAGTACTTC.

The chain recombines TRBV28 with TRBJ2-5; D is ambiguous. From germline, CDR1 is MDHEN and CDR2 SYDVKM. This CDR3 is built from 13 residues. V lost 7 bases and J lost 4, with 13 bases in between. CDR3 in amino acids: CASTIHPLETQYF. CDR3 in DNA: TGTGCCAGCACCATACACCCTCTAGAGACCCAGTACTTC.

The chain uses TRBV28 and TRBJ1-1, with TRBD1 identical over 8 bases. The germline V gene has CDR1 MDHEN and CDR2 SYDVKM. The CDR3 is 13 residues long. The ends lost 6 bases at V and 6 bases at J; junction bases unmatched: 6. The CDR3 spells CASRTLTGAEAFF. The CDR3 coding sequence is TGTGCCAGCAGGACGTTGACAGGGGCTGAAGCTTTCTTT.